The TCR beta chain under discussion was sequenced for a study of blood T cell repertoires in COVID-19. The V end lost 6 bases, the J end lost 8 bases, and 19 bases lay between the germline ends. The CDR3 length is 15 residues. Germline V lookup: CDR1 SNHLY, CDR2 FYNNEI. The method was immunoSEQ multiplex PCR; TCRdb's version includes in-frame clones alone and lacks a portion of them. The sample yields approximately 350,000 clones, over 70% seen once. The specimen sequenced was peripheral blood. The source of this sequence is a man under 40 with active or convalescent COVID-19. The chain uses TRBV2 and TRBJ1-4; the D gene is possibly TRBD1 (6 bases). Here the CDR3 reads CASRGQRGRREKLFF. CDR3 nucleotide sequence: TGTGCCAGCAGAGGACAGCGCGGGCGTCGGGAAAAACTGTTTTTT.